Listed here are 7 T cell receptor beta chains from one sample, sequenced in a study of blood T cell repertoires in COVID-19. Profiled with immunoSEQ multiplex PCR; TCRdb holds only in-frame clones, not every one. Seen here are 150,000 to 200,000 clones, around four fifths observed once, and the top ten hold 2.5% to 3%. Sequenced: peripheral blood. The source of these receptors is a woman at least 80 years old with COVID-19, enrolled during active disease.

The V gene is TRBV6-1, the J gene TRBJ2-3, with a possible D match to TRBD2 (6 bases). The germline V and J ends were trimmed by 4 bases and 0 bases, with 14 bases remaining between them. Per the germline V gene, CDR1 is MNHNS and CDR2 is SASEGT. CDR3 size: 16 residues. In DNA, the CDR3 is TGTGCCAGCAGTGGTCCGCCTGGGGGGAGCACAGATACGCAGTATTTT. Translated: CASSGPPGGSTDTQYF.

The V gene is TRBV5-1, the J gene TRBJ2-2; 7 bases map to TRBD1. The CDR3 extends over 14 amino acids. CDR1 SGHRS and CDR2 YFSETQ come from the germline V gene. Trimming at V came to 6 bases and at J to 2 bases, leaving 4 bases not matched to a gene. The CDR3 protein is CASKYRGNTGELFF. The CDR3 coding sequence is TGCGCCAGCAAATACAGGGGAAACACCGGGGAGCTGTTTTTT.

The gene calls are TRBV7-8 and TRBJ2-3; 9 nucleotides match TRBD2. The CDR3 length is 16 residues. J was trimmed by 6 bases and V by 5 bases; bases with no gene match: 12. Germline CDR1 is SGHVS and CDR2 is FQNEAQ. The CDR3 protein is CASSPVAGAGVDTQYF. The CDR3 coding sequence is TGTGCCAGCAGCCCGGTAGCGGGGGCGGGGGTTGATACGCAGTATTTT.

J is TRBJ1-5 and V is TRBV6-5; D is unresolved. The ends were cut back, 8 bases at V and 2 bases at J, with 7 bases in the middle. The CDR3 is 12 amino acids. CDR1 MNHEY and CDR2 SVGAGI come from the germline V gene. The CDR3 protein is CASRRGNQPQHF. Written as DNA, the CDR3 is TGTGCCAGCCGCCGGGGCAATCAGCCCCAGCATTTT.

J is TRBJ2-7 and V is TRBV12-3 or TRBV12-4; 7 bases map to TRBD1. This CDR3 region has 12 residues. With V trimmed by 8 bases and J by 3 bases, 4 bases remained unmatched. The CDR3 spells CASSRQGYEQYF. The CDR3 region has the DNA TGTGCCAGCTCCCGACAGGGCTACGAGCAGTACTTC.

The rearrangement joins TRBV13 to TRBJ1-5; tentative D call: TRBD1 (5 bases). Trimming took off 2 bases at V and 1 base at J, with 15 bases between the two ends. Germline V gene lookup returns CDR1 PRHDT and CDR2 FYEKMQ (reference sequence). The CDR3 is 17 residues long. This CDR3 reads CASSLSAGIGSNQPQHF. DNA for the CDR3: TGTGCCAGCAGCTTATCTGCAGGGATCGGGAGCAATCAGCCCCAGCATTTT.

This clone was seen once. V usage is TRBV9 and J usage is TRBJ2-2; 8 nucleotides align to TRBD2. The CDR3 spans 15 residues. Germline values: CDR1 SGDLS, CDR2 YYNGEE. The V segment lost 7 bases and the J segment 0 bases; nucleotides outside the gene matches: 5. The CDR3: CASGRGAANTGELFF. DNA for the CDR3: TGTGCCAGCGGGCGGGGGGCAGCGAACACCGGGGAGCTGTTTTTT.